Each of the 20 T cell receptor beta chains below was sequenced from the same sample in a study of cytotoxic CD8 clonotypes in ibrutinib-treated CLL. Repertoires were generated with immunoSEQ multiplex PCR, while TCRdb's copy carries only in-frame clones and drops some. The sample lists tens of thousands of clones, roughly two thirds occurring once. Sample: PBMCs, taken after 12 months of ibrutinib treatment. Every receptor here comes from a human donor with chronic lymphocytic leukemia.

The gene calls are TRBV28 and TRBJ2-1, with D unresolved. This CDR3 has 15 residues. V lost 3 bases and J lost 4, with 13 bases in between. Germline V gene data show CDR1 as MDHEN and CDR2 as SYDVKM. The CDR3 here is CASSLAGEGYNEQFF. The CDR3 nucleotides read TGTGCCAGCAGTTTGGCTGGGGAAGGGTACAATGAGCAGTTCTTC.

The chain combines TRBV27 with TRBJ2-2, with 7 bases identical to TRBD1. After removal of 7 bases from V and 5 bases from J, the junction contained 10 bases not matched to a gene. The CDR3 totals 15 residues. Germline CDR1 and CDR2: MNHEY and SMNVEV (reference sequence). Here the CDR3 reads CASTFDRVGTGELFF. CDR3 sequence (DNA): TGTGCCAGCACCTTCGACAGGGTTGGAACCGGGGAGCTGTTTTTT.

This sequence joins TRBV5-1 and TRBJ2-7; D is tentatively TRBD1 or TRBD2 (5 bases each). The CDR3 is 15 amino acids. Germline assignment: CDR1 SGHRS and CDR2 YFSETQ. Trimming removed 4 bases from V and 4 bases from J, with 18 bases in between. DNA of the CDR3: TGCGCCAGCAGCCCGGGACCCGGGGACGCTTACGAGCAGTACTTC. Its protein is CASSPGPGDAYEQYF.

The chain combines TRBV11-2 with TRBJ2-2; no clear D. Germline CDR1 and CDR2: SGHAT and FQNNGV. The V and J ends lost 1 base and 6 bases respectively, with 9 bases between them. CDR3 length: 14 residues. The CDR3 sequence: CASSLGHRAGELFF. The CDR3 bases are TGTGCCAGCAGCTTAGGGCACCGTGCCGGGGAGCTGTTTTTT.

The chain couples TRBV5-1 to TRBJ2-5; weak D call: TRBD1 (6 bases). V was clipped by 4 bases and J by 2 bases, with 21 bases between them. Looked up from germline, CDR1 is SGHRS and CDR2 is YFSETQ. The CDR3 contains 17 residues. CDR3: CASSAGQWTPQQETQYF. CDR3 DNA sequence: TGCGCCAGCAGCGCTGGACAGTGGACCCCCCAACAAGAGACCCAGTACTTC.

CDR3 DNA: TGTGCCAGCAGCTTCGAGGGGGCCAATTCACCCCTCCACTTT. It is translated as CASSFEGANSPLHF. The V gene is TRBV11-2, the J gene TRBJ1-6, with TRBD1 matching 7 bases. The V segment lost 3 bases and the J segment 7 bases; nucleotides outside the gene matches: 3. The germline V gene encodes CDR1 SGHAT and CDR2 FQNNGV. The CDR3 has 14 residues.

V usage is TRBV28 and J usage is TRBJ1-2; D not resolved. The CDR3 is 11 amino acids. Between the trimmed V and J ends, which lost 10 bases and 3 bases, there was a span of 9 bases. The germline gives CDR1 MDHEN, CDR2 SYDVKM. CDR3 protein: CATQPDYGYTF. Here the CDR3 DNA reads TGTGCCACACAACCAGACTATGGCTACACCTTC.

This rearrangement joins TRBV5-1 to TRBJ2-1; D uncertain. V was clipped by 0 bases and J by 6 bases, with 13 bases between them. The CDR3 consists of 15 residues. Per germline, CDR1 SGHRS and CDR2 YFSETQ. The CDR3 spells CASSLGQSEVNEQFF. The CDR3 coding sequence is TGCGCCAGCAGCTTGGGGCAGAGTGAGGTCAATGAGCAGTTCTTC.

The rearrangement links TRBV2 to TRBJ1-2; tentatively, D is TRBD1 (5 bases). V lost 5 bases to trimming and J lost 0 bases, with 16 bases between them. The CDR3 extends over 16 amino acids. The germline V gene encodes CDR1 SNHLY and CDR2 FYNNEI. In DNA form, the CDR3 reads TGTGCCAGCAGTCGGGACGGCGCATTAACTAACTATGGCTACACCTTC. It is translated as CASSRDGALTNYGYTF.

The rearrangement links TRBV7-9 to TRBJ1-2; weak D call: TRBD1 (5 bases). With 5 bases removed from V and 7 bases from J, the gap between germline ends came to 14 bases. Germline V lookup: CDR1 SEHNR, CDR2 FQNEAQ (reference sequence). The CDR3 is 13 residues long. CDR3 nucleotides: TGTGCCAGCAGCACCACCCCGGGGGGTGGCTACACCTTC. Translating gives CASSTTPGGGYTF. Together with reference TRBV7-9 and TRBJ1-2, the CDR3 gives the full variable domain: DTGVSQNPRHKITKRGQNVTFRCDPISEHNRLYWYRQTLGQGPEFLTYFQNEAQLEKSRLLSDRFSAERPKGSFSTLEIQRTEQGDSAMYLCASSTTPGGGYTFGSGTRLTVV.

Note on this clone: A read error may produce the germline difference seen at one junction end. The genes are TRBV7-7 and TRBJ2-1; D may be TRBD1 (6 bases). This CDR3 comprises 13 residues. Germline CDR1 reads SSHAT; CDR2 reads FNYEAQ (reference sequence). Here the CDR3 reads CASSSDSYNEQFF. CDR3 DNA sequence: TGTGCTAGCAGCTCGGACAGTTACAATGAGCAGTTCTTC.

The V and J genes are TRBV28 and TRBJ1-1, with D unclear. V lost 3 bases to trimming and J lost 1 base, with 18 bases between them. CDR3 size: 17 residues. Germline CDR1 and CDR2: MDHEN and SYDVKM. CDR3 region: CASSFNQDRGPNTEAFF. CDR3 DNA sequence: TGTGCCAGCAGTTTTAATCAAGACCGCGGCCCGAACACTGAAGCTTTCTTT.

In DNA form, the CDR3 reads TGTGCCAGCAGCCCGAACAGGGGAGGCGCCATTAGCAATCAGCCCCAGCATTTT. Residues: CASSPNRGGAISNQPQHF. The V call is TRBV5-8, the J call TRBJ1-5, with 7 bases lining up with TRBD1. Germline-derived CDR1 and CDR2 are SGHTS and YDEGEE. The CDR3 consists of 18 residues. V dropped 4 bases and J dropped 0; count of bases not matched to a gene: 13.

The chain couples TRBV29-1 to TRBJ2-2, with TRBD1 matching 8 bases. The CDR3 runs to 13 residues. The ends lost 3 bases at V and 7 bases at J; junction bases unmatched: 4. The germline gives CDR1 SQVTM, CDR2 ANQGSEA. The CDR3 loop reads CSVDRGRGGELFF. CDR3 in DNA: TGCAGCGTTGACAGGGGGCGCGGCGGGGAGCTGTTTTTT.

The J gene is TRBJ1-6, the V gene TRBV7-8; D perhaps matches TRBD1 (6 bases). V gave up 2 bases and J gave up 7 bases, with 9 bases separating them. This CDR3 comprises 14 residues. CDR1 is SGHVS, CDR2 FQNEAQ, per germline. The CDR3 here is CASSLSGENSPLHF. CDR3 coding DNA: TGTGCCAGCAGCTTATCAGGGGAGAATTCACCCCTCCACTTT.

The chain is built from TRBV6-6 and TRBJ2-7, with D tentatively TRBD1 or TRBD2 (5 bases each). In germline, CDR1 is MNHNY, CDR2 SVGAGI (reference sequence). Between the trimmed V and J ends, which lost 7 bases and 2 bases, there was a span of 15 bases. This CDR3 has 14 residues. The CDR3 spells CASNLGTGTYEQYF. The CDR3 DNA sequence: TGTGCCAGCAACTTAGGGACGGGAACCTACGAGCAGTACTTC.

The chain employs TRBV5-4 and TRBJ2-7; 7 bases are a match to TRBD2. CDR1 SGHNT and CDR2 YYREEE come from the germline V gene (reference sequence). The CDR3 runs 15 residues. V lost 5 bases and J lost 2; bases outside the gene matches: 10. The CDR3, as DNA: TGTGCCAGCAGAGCGAAAGCGGGGACCGCCTACGAGCAGTACTTC. Amino acids: CASRAKAGTAYEQYF.

This clone has just a few counts. The V call is TRBV7-9, the J call TRBJ2-3, with 9 bases lining up with TRBD1. CDR1 is SEHNR, CDR2 FQNEAQ, per germline (reference sequence). The CDR3 is 17 amino acids. J gave up 2 bases and V 1 base, and 7 bases lay outside the gene matches. The DNA for the CDR3 is TGTGCCAGCAGCTTAGGCCGGGACAGGGTATCCACAGATACGCAGTATTTT. Translation: CASSLGRDRVSTDTQYF.

This clone was counted a single time. The chain carries TRBV5-1 and TRBJ2-3; the match to TRBD1 covers 8 bases. CDR1 SGHRS and CDR2 YFSETQ come from the germline V gene. The trim removed 0 bases at V and 4 bases at J, leaving 1 base unmatched. There are 14 residues in the CDR3. The CDR3 sequence is CASSLGQGSDTQYF. CDR3 bases: TGCGCCAGCAGCTTGGGACAGGGGTCAGATACGCAGTATTTT.

This clone occurred a few times. The chain couples TRBV11-2 to TRBJ1-6; D is ambiguous. V lost 5 bases, J lost 7 bases, and 18 bases lay in between. In germline, CDR1 is SGHAT, CDR2 FQNNGV. The CDR3 is made up of 16 amino acids. The CDR3 DNA reads TGTGCCAGCAGCCCCGCCGGACCCCTAAGCAATTCACCCCTCCACTTT. Residues: CASSPAGPLSNSPLHF.